This is a list of T cell receptor beta chains from one sample in a study of blood T cell repertoires in COVID-19. Sequencing was performed with immunoSEQ multiplex PCR; in TCRdb, only in-frame clones are kept and a portion is missing. The sample has 250,000 to 300,000 clones, 91% seen once. Sequenced: PBMCs or T cells enriched from blood (not recorded which). These receptors all come from a human donor in a cohort exposed to, infected with or recovered from COVID-19 (not recorded which). The donor label of this sample is uncertain. Both conserved end residues are part of each CDR3. Fields, in order: clone size, V gene, D gene, J gene, CDR3 protein, CDR3 DNA. D genes are given only for firm matches. A clone size is listed for some rows: how often the clone was seen (once, few, many), or a class if it is expanded.

>.|TRBV6-5|.|TRBJ2-5
CASSYRTFSQETQYF
TGTGCCAGCAGTTACCGGACATTCTCCCAAGAGACCCAGTACTTC
>.|TRBV3-1/TRBV3-2|TRBD1|TRBJ1-6
CASSQAPGGNSPLHF
TGTGCCAGCAGCCAAGCCCCAGGGGGAAATTCACCCCTCCACTTT
>.|TRBV4-2|TRBD1|TRBJ1-1
CASSRNRGNTEAFF
TGTGCCAGCAGCCGAAACAGGGGGAACACTGAAGCTTTCTTT
>.|TRBV4-2|TRBD1|TRBJ1-6
CASSPQGAGNSPLHF
TGTGCCAGCAGCCCACAGGGGGCAGGTAATTCACCCCTCCACTTT
>.|TRBV19|.|TRBJ1-1
CASSIDLTNTEAFF
TGTGCCAGTAGTATAGATCTGACAAACACTGAAGCTTTCTTT
>once|TRBV18|.|TRBJ1-1
CASSPDRFNTEAFF
TGTGCCAGCTCACCAGACAGATTCAACACTGAAGCTTTCTTT
>few|TRBV5-5|.|TRBJ1-1
CASSLVPSLATEAFF
TGTGCCAGCAGCTTGGTGCCTAGCCTGGCCACTGAAGCTTTCTTT
>.|TRBV19|TRBD1|TRBJ2-7
CASSIDPGQIYEQYF
TGTGCCAGTAGTATAGATCCGGGACAGATATACGAGCAGTACTTC
>.|TRBV5-6|TRBD1|TRBJ2-3
CASSLAQGAGTDTQYF
TGTGCCAGCAGCTTGGCACAGGGGGCGGGCACAGATACGCAGTATTTT
>.|TRBV9|TRBD2|TRBJ2-7
CASSTEGLAGPLEQYF
TGTGCCAGCAGCACCGAGGGACTAGCGGGACCCCTGGAGCAGTACTTC
>.|TRBV5-4|.|TRBJ2-5
CASSFQGEETQYF
TGTGCCAGCAGCTTTCAAGGGGAAGAGACCCAGTACTTC
>.|TRBV5-1|TRBD1|TRBJ2-7
CASSSGTGTTYEQYF
TGCGCCAGCAGCTCCGGGACAGGTACCACCTACGAGCAGTACTTC
>.|TRBV4-1|TRBD1|TRBJ1-6
CASRGDRANNSPLHF
TGCGCCAGCAGGGGGGACAGGGCCAATAATTCACCCCTCCACTTT
>.|TRBV7-6|TRBD1|TRBJ1-4
CASSLVAQGLNEKLFF
TGTGCCAGCAGCTTAGTGGCACAGGGGTTAAATGAAAAACTGTTTTTT
>.|TRBV11-1|TRBD1|TRBJ1-1
CASSGGQPGTEAFF
TGTGCCAGCAGCGGGGGACAGCCGGGCACTGAAGCTTTCTTT
>.|TRBV2|.|TRBJ1-2
CASSEPGGYTF
TGTGCCAGCAGTGAGCCCGGGGGCTACACCTTC
>.|TRBV14|TRBD1|TRBJ1-1
CASSPLLGQGAEAFF
TGTGCCAGCAGCCCCCTACTCGGACAGGGGGCTGAAGCTTTCTTT